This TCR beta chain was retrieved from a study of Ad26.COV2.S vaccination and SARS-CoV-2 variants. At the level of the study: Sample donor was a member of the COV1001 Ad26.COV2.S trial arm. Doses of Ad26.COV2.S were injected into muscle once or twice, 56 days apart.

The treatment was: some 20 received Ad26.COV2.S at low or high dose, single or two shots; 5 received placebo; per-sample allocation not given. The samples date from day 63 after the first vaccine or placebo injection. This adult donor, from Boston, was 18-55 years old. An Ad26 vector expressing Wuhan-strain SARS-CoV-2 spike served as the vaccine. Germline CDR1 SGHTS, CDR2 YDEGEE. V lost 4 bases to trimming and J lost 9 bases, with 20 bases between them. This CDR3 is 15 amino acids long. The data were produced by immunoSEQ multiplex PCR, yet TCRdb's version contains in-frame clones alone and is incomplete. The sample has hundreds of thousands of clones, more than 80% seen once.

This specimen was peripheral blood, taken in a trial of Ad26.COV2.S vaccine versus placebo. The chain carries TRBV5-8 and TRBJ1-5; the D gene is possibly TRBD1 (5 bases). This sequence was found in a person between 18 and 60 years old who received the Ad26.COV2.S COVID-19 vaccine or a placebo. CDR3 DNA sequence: TGTGCCAGCAGCCAGGAGGCGGGGGTTTTGAGGCCCCAGCATTTT. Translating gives CASSQEAGVLRPQHF.